Below, 19 T cell receptor beta chains from the same sample are listed, as sequenced in a study of T-cell reconstitution after alpha-beta-depleted transplantation in children. Unique molecular identifiers tagged the TCRbeta library. TCRdb analysed the PCR reads with MiXCR anew, one entry per CDR3 protein. The sample holds 120,000 to 150,000 distinct CDR3 sequences, 8% to 10% seen once. Sequencing was performed on PBMCs, mostly from graft donor cells, taken 180 days after TCRalphabeta/CD19-depleted stem cell transplant. These receptor sequences come from a female patient aged 2-9 years who had a stem cell transplant for congenital amegakaryocytic thrombocytopenia, so the T cells may come from the graft donor.

Points on this clonotype: A much more abundant neighbour one base away suggests this may be a read error. The V and J genes are TRBV10-3 and TRBJ2-5; D is undetermined. Germline V gene sequence: CDR1 ENHRY, CDR2 SYGVKD. V was pared by 1 base and J by 8 bases, with 8 bases between. This CDR3 has 12 residues. The CDR3 reads CAISEFGDTQYF. The CDR3 DNA sequence: TGTGCCATCAGTGAGTTTGGGGATACCCAGTACTTC.

The table lists this clonotype with many counts. The chain combines TRBV5-1 with TRBJ1-4; 9 bases line up with TRBD1. V shed 3 bases, J shed 8 bases, and the junction held 5 bases outside the gene matches. CDR3 length: 14 amino acids. CDR1 is SGHRS, CDR2 YFSETQ, per germline. The CDR3 DNA reads as TGCGCCAGCAGCTCGGGACAGGGAGACGAAAAACTGTTTTTT. It is translated as CASSSGQGDEKLFF.

This clonotype has at least ten counts. This chain links TRBV6-5 with TRBJ2-1; a weak D match, TRBD1 (6 bases). The CDR3 contains 15 residues. Germline loops: CDR1 MNHEY, CDR2 SVGAGI. The ends were cut back, 8 bases at V and 7 bases at J, with 21 bases in the middle. In nucleotides, the CDR3 is TGTGCCAGCCGCAAGGGGTCAGGGGTAGGAAATGAGCAGTTCTTC. This translates into CASRKGSGVGNEQFF.

This clonotype was found many times. The chain carries TRBV6-5 and TRBJ1-6, with TRBD1 identical over 7 bases. This CDR3 has 16 amino acids. The V and J ends lost 3 bases and 7 bases, in that order; junction bases with no gene match: 9. Germline V gene sequence: CDR1 MNHEY, CDR2 SVGAGI. CDR3 region: CASSYRHRGRNSPLHF. The DNA for the CDR3 is TGTGCCAGCAGTTATCGCCACAGGGGTAGAAATTCACCCCTCCACTTT.

This clonotype was counted at least ten times. V gene TRBV29-1 combines with J gene TRBJ1-3; D is ambiguous. CDR3 length: 14 residues. Trimming removed 4 bases at V and 0 bases at J, with 10 bases between. Germline V gives CDR1 SQVTM, CDR2 ANQGSEA. CDR3 nucleotides: TGCAGCGTTGCTGAGTCGAGCTCTGGAAACACCATATATTTT. Translation: CSVAESSSGNTIYF.

The sample holds many counts of this clonotype. The chain joins TRBV4-1 to TRBJ2-3; 7 bases are a match to TRBD2. Trimming cost V 0 bases and J 2 bases; bases outside gene matches: 8. The CDR3 has 17 amino acids. The V gene's germline CDR1 is MGHRA and CDR2 YSYEKL. The CDR3 reads CASSQDMVAGITDTQYF. CDR3 DNA: TGCGCCAGCAGCCAAGATATGGTAGCGGGTATCACAGATACGCAGTATTTT.

This clonotype was recorded at least ten times. This chain joins TRBV10-3 and TRBJ1-4; D not resolved. Deletions cut 8 bases from V and 7 bases from J, with 14 bases between. Germline CDR1 and CDR2: ENHRY and SYGVKD. The CDR3 is 13 amino acids. The CDR3 DNA reads as TGTGCCATCGGGGTTGAGGATGGTGAAAAACTGTTTTTT. It yields the protein CAIGVEDGEKLFF.

The table lists this clonotype with many counts. The J gene is TRBJ1-2, the V gene TRBV5-8; TRBD1 aligns across 8 bases. V was pared by 4 bases and J by 8 bases, with 10 bases of the junction left unmatched. Germline V gives CDR1 SGHTS, CDR2 YDEGEE. This CDR3 has 14 amino acids. For the CDR3, the DNA is TGTGCCAGCAGCCGAGAGGACAGGGATGGGGGCTACACCTTC. It is translated as CASSREDRDGGYTF.

This clonotype was counted many times. This chain connects TRBV5-5 to TRBJ2-7; the D gene could be TRBD1 or TRBD2 (5 bases each). The CDR3 totals 17 residues. The germline V gene has CDR1 SGHKS and CDR2 YYEKEE (reference sequence). Trimming left V 1 base short and J 1 base short, with 18 bases between. The CDR3 loop is CASSLLAPGRISYEQYF. The CDR3 nucleotides are TGTGCCAGCAGCTTGCTCGCTCCGGGGCGCATTTCCTACGAGCAGTACTTC.

This clonotype was observed many times. The rearrangement links TRBV27 to TRBJ2-1; 13 bases are shared with TRBD2. V was clipped by 9 bases and J by 7 bases; unmatched bases: 3. CDR3 size: 13 residues. Germline V gene data show CDR1 as MNHEY and CDR2 as SMNVEV (reference sequence). CDR3 coding DNA: TGTGCCAGTCTACTAGCGGGAGGGAATGAGCAGTTCTTC. Residues: CASLLAGGNEQFF.

This clonotype was recorded many times. The rearrangement uses TRBV18 and TRBJ2-3; 14 nucleotides agree with TRBD2. The ends lost 2 bases at V and 4 bases at J; junction bases unmatched: 8. Germline V gene data show CDR1 as KGHSH and CDR2 as LQKENI. This CDR3 contains 18 residues. CDR3 amino acids: CASSPFGGLAGGPDTQYF. The CDR3 DNA reads TGTGCCAGCTCACCATTCGGTGGACTAGCGGGAGGTCCAGATACGCAGTATTTT.

This clonotype has just a few counts. V is TRBV10-3 and J is TRBJ2-1, with TRBD2 identical over 11 bases. V dropped 5 bases and J dropped 3; count of bases not matched to a gene: 6. Germline-derived CDR1 and CDR2 are ENHRY and SYGVKD. The CDR3 loop spans 16 amino acids. CDR3 in DNA: TGTGCCATCAGTTTTCTAGCGGGGGGTGGCTACAATGAGCAGTTCTTC. Protein: CAISFLAGGGYNEQFF.

This clonotype was seen ten or more times. This chain joins TRBV5-6 and TRBJ2-5; D gene uncertain. Germline CDR1 is SGHDT and CDR2 is YYEEEE. This CDR3 contains 13 residues. V was pared by 3 bases and J by 5 bases, with 11 bases between. CDR3 nucleotides: TGTGCCAGCAGCTCCGCGGAGAGGGAGACCCAGTACTTC. It is translated as CASSSAERETQYF. Full variable domain (remainder filled in from reference TRBV5-6 and TRBJ2-5): DAGVTQSPTHLIKTRGQQVTLRCSPKSGHDTVSWYQQALGQGPQFIFQYYEEEERQRGNFPDRFSGHQFPNYSSELNVNALLLGDSALYLCASSSAERETQYFGPGTRLLVL.

This clonotype has at least ten counts. The gene calls are TRBV6-5 and TRBJ1-5; 8 positions agree with TRBD1. The V gene end was trimmed by 10 bases and the J gene end by 9 bases; junction bases not matched to a gene: 8. There are 12 residues in the CDR3. Germline V gene lookup returns CDR1 MNHEY and CDR2 SVGAGI. The CDR3 region is CATRTGFGPQHF. CDR3 DNA sequence: TGTGCCACCAGGACAGGGTTTGGGCCCCAGCATTTT.

In this sample, this clonotype turned up many times. V usage is TRBV28 and J usage is TRBJ2-2; no firm D call. In germline, CDR1 is MDHEN, CDR2 SYDVKM. The length of the CDR3 is 13 residues. Trimming removed 6 bases from V and 3 bases from J, with 8 bases in between. As DNA, the CDR3 is TGTGCCAGCAGCTCGTTTGACACCGGGGAGCTGTTTTTT. Translated, it gives CASSSFDTGELFF.

This clonotype was detected a few times. This sequence joins TRBV12-3 or TRBV12-4 and TRBJ2-1; TRBD2 might be the D (6 bases). The CDR3 sequence is 17 residues long. V lost 4 bases and J 7 bases, leaving 23 bases between the germline ends. CDR3 nucleotide sequence: TGTGCCAGCAGTTCCCCCCCGCGGGGCCCCGGCGATAATGAGCAGTTCTTC. Protein sequence: CASSSPPRGPGDNEQFF.

This clonotype was recorded at least ten times. V is TRBV29-1 and J is TRBJ2-5; 9 bases are shared with TRBD1. Germline V gives CDR1 SQVTM, CDR2 ANQGSEA. CDR3 size: 14 residues. Losses at the gene ends were 6 bases for V and 5 bases for J; bases not matched to a gene: 10. CDR3 in amino acids: CSVIWTGEGETQYF. The CDR3 DNA reads TGCAGCGTGATATGGACAGGGGAGGGGGAGACCCAGTACTTC.

A remark on this clonotype: A much larger clone lies a single base off, so this may be a read error. The rearrangement links TRBV7-3 to TRBJ2-5; no clear D. The CDR3 is 15 amino acids. Germline assignment: CDR1 SGHTA and CDR2 FQGTGA. V was pared by 5 bases and J by 1 base, with 14 bases between. The DNA of the CDR3 is TGTGCCAGCAGCCTCGGGCCTTTGACCCAAGAGACCCAGTACTTC. Residues: CASSLGPLTQETQYF.

This clonotype was seen at least ten times. The chain carries TRBV6-1 and TRBJ2-7; 7 bases are a match to TRBD1. The trim removed 5 bases at V and 4 bases at J, leaving 8 bases unmatched. The CDR3 runs 14 residues. CDR1 MNHNS and CDR2 SASEGT come from the germline V gene. Here the CDR3 reads CASSPRQGGYEQYF. The CDR3 bases are TGTGCCAGCAGTCCCCGACAGGGCGGGTACGAGCAGTACTTC.